This TCR beta chain came from a study of tumor and adjacent non-tumor tissue in lung cancer. General study points: TCR diversity was significantly greater in tumor than normal lung tissue. Top 100 clones took a larger repertoire share in normal lung.

RNA was extracted from bulk tissue without any cell sorting. Chemotherapy-naive patients with new lung cancer underwent thoracic surgery in China, August–November 2014. Trimming at V came to 9 bases and at J to 7 bases, leaving 17 bases not matched to a gene. Germline V gene data show CDR1 as LGHNA and CDR2 as YSLEER. CDR3 length equals 15 residues. The library came from three nested PCR rounds adapted from ARM-PCR protocols. TCRdb used MiXCR to reprocess the multiplex PCR reads, holding one entry per CDR3 protein. The sample holds about 110,000 distinct CDR3 sequences, 75% seen once. Concerning this clonotype: The antigen remains unidentified.

The rearrangement links TRBV4-3 to TRBJ1-1; 7 nucleotides align to TRBD1. Material: lung tumor tissue. The clonotype originates from a woman aged 55-69 years with non-small cell lung cancer. CDR3 amino acids: CASSKKPQGTDEAFF. Here the CDR3 DNA reads TGCGCCAGTAGCAAAAAACCCCAAGGGACAGATGAAGCTTTCTTT.